The entry below describes one T cell receptor (beta chain). Its antigen is not identified. A split of CD4+ cells into CD45RA+ naive and CD45RA-negative memory subsets was performed. The data are from a study of shared clonotypes between healthy human individuals. Findings and limits, study-wide: Sample collection involved blood only; tissue repertoires are likely different. Several donors had around 5% of their naive CD4 clonotypes in common.

TCRdb's table, derived via immunoSEQ multiplex PCR, lists solely in-frame clones and lacks some. This sample has over a million clones, with 70% to 80% found just once. The CDR3 runs to 14 residues. Trimming removed 3 bases at V and 4 bases at J, with 10 bases between. CDR1 is SGHRS, CDR2 YFSETQ, per germline. Sequencing was done on a sample of memory CD4+ T cells sorted from blood. Subset denoted: CD45RA-negative fraction. The chain recombines TRBV5-1 with TRBJ1-4; unclear D gene. The receptor comes from a man between 18 and 35 years old in good health. CDR3 loop: CASSSQSNNEKLFF. In nucleotides, the CDR3 is TGCGCCAGCAGCTCACAGTCTAATAATGAAAAACTGTTTTTT. Based on the CDR3 plus reference TRBV5-1 and TRBJ1-4, the full variable domain is KAGVTQTPRYLIKTRGQQVTLSCSPISGHRSVSWYQQTPGQGLQFLFEYFSETQRNKGNFPGRFSGRQFSNSRSEMNVSTLELGDSALYLCASSSQSNNEKLFFGSGTQLSVL.